This T cell receptor beta chain comes out of a study of cytomegalovirus exposure and HLA in healthy donors. Germline CDR1 is SGHDT and CDR2 is YYEEEE. The trim removed 2 bases at V and 2 bases at J, leaving 7 bases unmatched. CDR3 length: 15 residues. In regard to this clone: Its matching antigen is unknown.

Amplification used 60 Vbeta primers and 13 Jbeta primers. Clones were read by immunoSEQ multiplex PCR, and TCRdb kept only the in-frame ones, dropping some. The sample has 110,000 to 150,000 clones. General study findings and limits: Accurate HLA-A and HLA-B prediction from TCR beta sequences was reported for most subjects. Per a later analysis, approximately 16,000 TCR beta sequences showed association with HLA alleles at 0.05 false discovery rate.

Sequenced: PBMCs. The V gene is TRBV5-6, the J gene TRBJ2-7; 7 bases line up with TRBD1. The receptor's source is a woman aged 18-29 years in good health and CMV-seronegative. CDR3 sequence reads: CASSFWTGQTYEQYV. The CDR3 nucleotides read TGTGCCAGCAGCTTCTGGACAGGTCAAACCTACGAGCAGTACGTC.